This section outlines one T cell receptor (beta chain) sequence together with its context. The antigen remains unidentified. These data originate in a study of T cells expressing NK-cell markers. In germline, CDR1 is SGHTA, CDR2 FQGNSA. There are 14 residues in the CDR3. TCRdb re-analyzed the 5' RACE reads; it lists each CDR3 protein once, without DNA. The record lists 550,000 or so distinct CDR3 sequences, of which the ten most abundant hold approximately 4%. Findings and limits, study-wide: Clarity on HCMV specificity was lacking for the expanded NKG2C+ T cell clones.

This TCR was sampled from a man aged 18-30 years in good health. Sequenced: blood T cells: a sorted CD56 or NKG2C T cell subset, CD4+ or CD8+ T cells, or bulk PBMC T cells (not recorded which). The chain has TRBV7-2 and TRBJ1-4; TCRdb designates TRBD1, a call that cannot be tested without DNA. The CDR3 sequence is CASSLNRGGEKLFF.